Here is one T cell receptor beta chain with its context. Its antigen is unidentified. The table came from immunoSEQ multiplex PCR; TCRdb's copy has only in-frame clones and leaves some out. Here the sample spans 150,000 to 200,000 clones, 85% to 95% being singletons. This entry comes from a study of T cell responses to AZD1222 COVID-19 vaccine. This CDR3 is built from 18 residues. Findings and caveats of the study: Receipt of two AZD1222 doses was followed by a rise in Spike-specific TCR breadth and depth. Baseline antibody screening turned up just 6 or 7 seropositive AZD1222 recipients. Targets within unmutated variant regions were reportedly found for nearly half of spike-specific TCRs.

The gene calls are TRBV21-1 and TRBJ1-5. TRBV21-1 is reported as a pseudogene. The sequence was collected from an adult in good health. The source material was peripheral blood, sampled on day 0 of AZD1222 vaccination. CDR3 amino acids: CASSKGGLTRKTNQPQHF. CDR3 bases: TGTGCCAGCAGCAAAGGCGGTCTGACCAGGAAAACCAATCAGCCCCAGCATTTT.